The sequence of this T cell receptor beta chain was determined in a study of shared clonotypes between healthy human individuals. Study results and limitations: The sharing of 4.5% to 5% of naive CD4 clonotypes was seen across a handful of donors. Sequencing depth was a factor that was expected to affect clonotype sharing among donors.

Assay execution took place at the deep level. The authors loaded 150 to 250 ng DNA, 27,000 or so T cell genomes, into sorted-subset replicate PCRs. Profiling relied on immunoSEQ multiplex PCR, and the TCRdb table lists in-frame clones only, not all of them. The sample consists of some 2,500,000 clones, 85% to 95% of them appearing once. A note on this clone: Its specificity is not known. Other DNA sequences within the sample encode an identical CDR3.

This CDR3 has 13 residues. Germline CDR1 reads KGHSH; CDR2 reads LQKENI. Unmatched junction bases numbered 1, after V lost 3 bases and J lost 3 bases. The J gene is TRBJ2-7, the V gene TRBV18; 8 nucleotides line up with TRBD1. The sequenced sample was naive CD4+ T cells from PBMCs. Subset of the sample: CD45RA+ positively selected. The sequence was obtained from a man younger than 35 in good health. Some clones in this sample may be carry-over from other donors' samples. The DNA for the CDR3 is TGTGCCAGCTCACCGGACAGGGTCTACGAGCAGTACTTC. Encoded protein: CASSPDRVYEQYF.